One sample yielded the 31 T cell receptor beta chains listed below, sequenced in a study of blood T cell repertoires in COVID-19 (TCRdb year 2020). The protocol used for the library was the immunoSEQ multiplex PCR assay. As stored in TCRdb, this immuneACCESS dataset retains in-frame rearrangements with V and J assigned. A fraction of the clones does not appear; measured against another copy, unresolved V genes explain less than half of the discrepancy, and the remainder lacks a known reason. The sample table records some 90,000 clones; 80% of these occur just once. Around a tenth of the sample goes to the ten largest clones. Material for sequencing was peripheral blood. These TCRs come from a woman aged 70-85 years with acute or convalescent COVID-19.

The V gene is TRBV21-1, the J gene TRBJ2-7; whether TRBD1, the table's D call, matches the DNA was not checked. TRBV21-1 is shown as a pseudogene. CDR3 length: 13 amino acids. CDR3 nucleotide sequence: TGTGCCAGCAGCAAAGAGACAGGGGAGGGTCTGAACTTC. Translated, it gives CASSKETGEGLNF.

The chain carries TRBV9 and TRBJ2-2; TRBD2 aligns across 11 bases. Per germline, CDR1 SGDLS and CDR2 YYNGEE. V lost 2 bases to trimming and J lost 5 bases; unmatched junction nucleotides: 2. The CDR3 consists of 15 residues. The CDR3 DNA sequence: TGTGCCAGCAGCGTTACTAGCGGGAGTACCGGGGAGCTGTTTTTT. Encoded protein: CASSVTSGSTGELFF. Using reference TRBV9 and TRBJ2-2 for the parts outside the CDR3, the full variable domain is DSGVTQTPKHLITATGQRVTLRCSPRSGDLSVYWYQQSLDQGLQFLIQYYNGEERAKGNILERFSAQQFPDLHSELNLSSLELGDSALYFCASSVTSGSTGELFFGEGSRLTVL.

The chain joins TRBV11-2 to TRBJ1-2, with D perhaps TRBD1 (5 bases). The CDR3 extends over 16 amino acids. Trimming took 0 bases from V and 0 from J, leaving 11 bases between them. CDR1 SGHAT and CDR2 FQNNGV come from the germline V gene. The CDR3, as DNA: TGTGCCAGCAGCTTAGAGGGCGGGACCTCTAACTATGGCTACACCTTC. Protein sequence: CASSLEGGTSNYGYTF.

The V and J genes are TRBV14 and TRBJ2-7, with 12 bases that match TRBD2. J gave up 3 bases and V 3 bases, and 3 bases lay outside the gene matches. The CDR3 has 15 residues. Germline values: CDR1 SGHDN, CDR2 FVKESK. Here the CDR3 DNA reads TGTGCCAGCAGCCAGGTGGGACTAGCGGGCTACGAGCAGTACTTC. This translates into CASSQVGLAGYEQYF.

DNA of the CDR3: TGCGCCAGCAGCTTTGAGGGCACGGGGGTAGGAGCTTTCTTT. The encoded protein is CASSFEGTGVGAFF. The J gene is TRBJ1-1, the V gene TRBV5-1, with D perhaps matching TRBD1 (5 bases). The CDR3 length is 14 residues. The ends were cut back, 2 bases at V and 10 bases at J, with 18 bases in the middle. Germline V CDR1 and CDR2: SGHRS, YFSETQ.

The count of this clone is one. This rearrangement joins TRBV5-1 to TRBJ2-7; D is perhaps TRBD1 (5 bases). V lost 3 bases and J lost 3, with 19 bases in between. Germline V gives CDR1 SGHRS, CDR2 YFSETQ. This CDR3 has 16 amino acids. CDR3 DNA: TGCGCCAGCAGCTACCTCCCGCAGGGAACCAACTACGAGCAGTACTTC. Amino acid sequence: CASSYLPQGTNYEQYF.

The chain employs TRBV7-9 and TRBJ2-2; 11 bases match TRBD2. Looked up from germline, CDR1 is SEHNR and CDR2 is FQNEAQ (reference sequence). Germline trimming cut 0 bases from V and 3 bases from J; bases unmatched to any gene: 3. This CDR3 has 17 residues. The CDR3 protein is CASSLARLAGYTGELFF. CDR3 in DNA: TGTGCCAGCAGCTTAGCGCGACTAGCGGGATACACCGGGGAGCTGTTTTTT.

The V gene is TRBV5-1, the J gene TRBJ1-3, with D possibly TRBD1 on 6 matching bases. The germline V gene has CDR1 SGHRS and CDR2 YFSETQ. The CDR3 totals 16 residues. V lost 0 bases and J lost 2, with 12 bases in between. CDR3 in amino acids: CASSLGPRGTGNTIYF. The CDR3 DNA reads TGCGCCAGCAGCTTGGGTCCCAGGGGCACTGGAAACACCATATATTTT. Combining the CDR3 with reference TRBV5-1 and TRBJ1-3 gives the whole variable domain KAGVTQTPRYLIKTRGQQVTLSCSPISGHRSVSWYQQTPGQGLQFLFEYFSETQRNKGNFPGRFSGRQFSNSRSEMNVSTLELGDSALYLCASSLGPRGTGNTIYFGEGSWLTVV.

The rearrangement uses TRBV21-1 and TRBJ2-7; the table's D gene call, TRBD1, was not cross checked with the DNA. TRBV21-1 corresponds to a pseudogene. The CDR3 spans 17 residues. The CDR3 loop reads CASSPRGRGQGAPEQYF. The CDR3 region has the DNA TGTGCCAGCAGCCCCCGAGGCAGGGGACAGGGGGCGCCTGAGCAGTACTTC.

The genes are TRBV19 and TRBJ1-5, with 9 positions matching TRBD1. V trimming: 1 base; J trimming: 5 bases; junction bases outside the gene matches: 6. The CDR3 consists of 16 residues. CDR1 is LNHDA, CDR2 SQIVND, per germline (reference sequence). CDR3 DNA sequence: TGTGCCAGTAGTATAGTCTTCGGGACAGGGCATCAGCCCCAGCATTTT. It codes for CASSIVFGTGHQPQHF.

The chain recombines TRBV7-3 with TRBJ2-1; maybe TRBD2 (6 bases). V dropped 5 bases and J dropped 10 bases, with 15 bases sitting between them. The CDR3 length is 13 residues. Germline V gene sequence: CDR1 SGHTA, CDR2 FQGTGA. The CDR3 sequence is CASSPRRGGEQFF. The CDR3 nucleotides read TGTGCCAGCAGCCCGAGGAGGGGCGGGGAGCAGTTCTTC.

The chain links TRBV2 to TRBJ1-2; tentatively, D is TRBD1 (6 bases). The CDR3 covers 13 residues. Trimming left V 6 bases short and J 8 bases short, with 16 bases between. Germline CDR1 is SNHLY and CDR2 is FYNNEI. Here the CDR3 reads CASSTGTTKGYTF. In nucleotides, the CDR3 is TGTGCCAGCAGCACCGGGACAACCAAAGGCTACACCTTC.

This clone occurred many times. DNA of the CDR3: TGTGCCAGCAGCTTACGGGGGGCAAACACCGGGGAGCTGTTTTTT. It is translated as CASSLRGANTGELFF. The V and J genes are TRBV11-2 and TRBJ2-2; tentative D call: TRBD2 (7 bases). Trimming took off 2 bases at V and 2 bases at J, with 9 bases between the two ends. The germline CDR1 and CDR2 sequences are SGHAT and FQNNGV. CDR3 length equals 15 residues.

V usage is TRBV29-1 and J usage is TRBJ2-2; TRBD1 agrees at 7 bases. CDR3 size: 15 residues. V shed 0 bases and J 2 bases; nucleotides not matched to a gene: 3. Per the germline V gene, CDR1 is SQVTM and CDR2 is ANQGSEA. The CDR3 reads CSVEDRQGNTGELFF. Written as DNA, the CDR3 is TGCAGCGTTGAAGATCGACAGGGAAACACCGGGGAGCTGTTTTTT.

J is TRBJ2-7 and V is TRBV6-2 or TRBV6-3; D might be TRBD1 (5 bases). The CDR3 has 17 amino acids. CDR1 and CDR2 from the germline V gene are MNHEY and SVGEGT. Between the trimmed V and J ends, which lost 0 bases and 2 bases, there was a span of 17 bases. The CDR3 region has the DNA TGTGCCAGCAGTTACTCGATTCCGCAGGGAACCACCTACGAGCAGTACTTC. Amino acids: CASSYSIPQGTTYEQYF.

V and J are TRBV27 and TRBJ1-2, with no clear D. The V gene lost 5 bases and the J gene lost 4 bases, with 11 bases spanning the gap. The V gene's germline CDR1 is MNHEY and CDR2 SMNVEV (reference sequence). This CDR3 has 13 residues. CDR3: CASSDLQAYGYTF. Written as DNA, the CDR3 is TGTGCCAGCAGTGATTTGCAGGCCTATGGCTACACCTTC.

This clone was counted between two and nine times. V is TRBV7-9 and J is TRBJ2-7; D might be TRBD1 (5 bases). CDR3 length equals 13 residues. The germline V gene encodes CDR1 SEHNR and CDR2 FQNEAQ (reference sequence). V lost 5 bases, J lost 0 bases, and 8 bases lay in between. The CDR3 DNA is TGTGCCAGCAGCCAGGGTAACTCCTACGAGCAGTACTTC. It is translated as CASSQGNSYEQYF.

The J gene is TRBJ1-2, the V gene TRBV5-4; 10 nucleotides line up with TRBD1. The trim removed 4 bases at V and 3 bases at J, leaving 3 bases unmatched. The germline CDR1 and CDR2 sequences are SGHNT and YYREEE (reference sequence). CDR3 length: 14 residues. The CDR3 loop is CASSGTGVDYGYTF. CDR3 coding DNA: TGTGCCAGCAGCGGGACAGGGGTGGACTATGGCTACACCTTC.

The V call is TRBV30, the J call TRBJ2-7, with 9 bases identical to TRBD1. CDR3 length: 13 residues. V was pared by 2 bases and J by 11 bases, with 10 bases of the junction left unmatched. Germline values: CDR1 GTSNPN, CDR2 SVGIG (reference sequence). CDR3 coding DNA: TGTGCCTGGAGTTTCCGGACAGGGGATGAAAAGTACTTC. Protein product: CAWSFRTGDEKYF.

The chain employs TRBV28 and TRBJ1-3; maybe TRBD1 (6 bases). Germline CDR1 reads MDHEN; CDR2 reads SYDVKM. The CDR3 sequence is 15 residues long. Trimming removed 2 bases from V and 0 bases from J, with 8 bases in between. The CDR3 loop reads CASSLQGSSGNTIYF. CDR3 bases: TGTGCCAGCAGTTTACAGGGGTCCTCTGGAAACACCATATATTTT.

The rearrangement uses TRBV7-2 and TRBJ2-7, with 10 positions matching TRBD2. From germline, CDR1 is SGHTA and CDR2 FQGNSA. The CDR3 has 14 amino acids. The trim removed 5 bases at V and 3 bases at J, leaving 4 bases unmatched. CDR3 amino acids: CASSPGTSVYEQYF. The CDR3 DNA reads as TGTGCCAGCAGCCCCGGGACTAGCGTCTACGAGCAGTACTTC. Variable domain in full (rest from reference TRBV7-2 and TRBJ2-7): GAGVSQSPSNKVTEKGKDVELRCDPISGHTALYWYRQSLGQGLEFLIYFQGNSAPDKSGLPSDRFSAERTGGSVSTLTIQRTQQEDSAVYLCASSPGTSVYEQYFGPGTRLTVT.

The DNA of the CDR3 is TGTGCCAGCAGCACTTTTGTCCCACAGGGGGGTTTCACCGGGGAGCTGTTTTTT. Its protein is CASSTFVPQGGFTGELFF. The V and J genes are TRBV7-3 and TRBJ2-2, with 8 bases that match TRBD1. The V and J ends lost 5 bases and 4 bases, in that order; junction bases with no gene match: 15. The CDR3 loop spans 18 amino acids. Germline CDR1 and CDR2: SGHTA and FQGTGA.

There are a few counts of this clone. V usage is TRBV28 and J usage is TRBJ1-1; D might be TRBD1 (5 bases). Trimming took off 6 bases at V and 3 bases at J, with 14 bases between the two ends. CDR1 is MDHEN and CDR2 is SYDVKM in the germline V gene. This CDR3 is built from 14 residues. The CDR3 DNA sequence: TGTGCCAGCAGCAGGAGGGGCAGGGACACTGAAGCTTTCTTT. It encodes CASSRRGRDTEAFF.

The V call is TRBV5-1, the J call TRBJ2-2; D gene ambiguous. The V and J ends lost 1 base and 3 bases respectively, with 10 bases between them. The CDR3 totals 15 residues. Germline lookup yields CDR1 SGHRS and CDR2 YFSETQ. The CDR3 protein is CASSLKIPDTGELFF. In nucleotides, the CDR3 is TGCGCCAGCAGCTTGAAAATTCCGGACACCGGGGAGCTGTTTTTT.

CDR3 region: CASSLDSYGYTF. CDR3 nucleotides: TGTGCCAGCAGCTTGGACAGCTATGGCTACACCTTC. The chain employs TRBV5-4 and TRBJ1-2; D ambiguous. The CDR3 covers 12 residues. V lost 0 bases, J lost 4 bases, and 4 bases lay in between. CDR1 and CDR2 (germline): SGHNT, YYREEE (reference sequence).

CDR3 bases: TGCGCCAGCAGCCGGACTAGCGGGGTTGATGAGCAGTTCTTC. Translation: CASSRTSGVDEQFF. The chain joins TRBV5-1 to TRBJ2-1; 12 nucleotides line up with TRBD2. The germline CDR1 and CDR2 sequences are SGHRS and YFSETQ. The CDR3 covers 14 residues. Unmatched junction bases numbered 4, after V lost 4 bases and J lost 8 bases. The full variable domain, rest sourced from reference TRBV5-1 and TRBJ2-1, is KAGVTQTPRYLIKTRGQQVTLSCSPISGHRSVSWYQQTPGQGLQFLFEYFSETQRNKGNFPGRFSGRQFSNSRSEMNVSTLELGDSALYLCASSRTSGVDEQFFGPGTRLTVL.

This chain connects TRBV7-6 to TRBJ2-5; TRBD2 matches 12 bases. Germline V gene data show CDR1 as SGHVS and CDR2 as FNYEAQ. There are 15 residues in the CDR3. V was pared by 4 bases and J by 5 bases, with 5 bases of the junction left unmatched. The DNA for the CDR3 is TGTGCCAGCAGCTACCTAGCGGGGGGGCCGGAGACCCAGTACTTC. Translating it yields CASSYLAGGPETQYF.

V and J are TRBV2 and TRBJ2-2, with 8 bases fitting TRBD1. The V gene end was trimmed by 4 bases and the J gene end by 3 bases; junction bases not matched to a gene: 4. CDR3 size: 15 residues. CDR1 and CDR2 from the germline V gene are SNHLY and FYNNEI. In DNA, the CDR3 is TGTGCCAGCAGTGGGCAGGGGGCCCACACCGGGGAGCTGTTTTTT. Its translation is CASSGQGAHTGELFF.

CDR3 sequence reads: CASSPQGNTEAFF. The CDR3 DNA reads TGTGCCAGCAGCCCGCAGGGGAACACTGAAGCTTTCTTT. The chain links TRBV7-9 to TRBJ1-1, with D possibly matching TRBD1 (5 bases). The germline CDR1 and CDR2 sequences are SEHNR and FQNEAQ (reference sequence). The CDR3 runs to 13 residues. Trimming pared 5 bases from V and 1 base from J, leaving 8 bases between.

This chain joins TRBV6-1 and TRBJ1-4; TRBD1 might be the D (6 bases). Germline-derived CDR1 and CDR2 are MNHNS and SASEGT. Trimming stripped 0 bases from V and 8 bases from J, with 13 bases between. This CDR3 region has 15 residues. The CDR3, as DNA: TGTGCCAGCAGTGAAGCGGGGGCAGGGCCCGAAAAACTGTTTTTT. Amino acid sequence: CASSEAGAGPEKLFF.

CDR3 loop: CASSLGQGGQETQYF. In nucleotides, the CDR3 is TGCGCCAGCAGCTTGGGACAGGGTGGTCAAGAGACCCAGTACTTC. The rearrangement joins TRBV5-1 to TRBJ2-5; 7 positions match TRBD1. V shed 0 bases, J shed 2 bases, and the junction held 4 bases outside the gene matches. CDR1 and CDR2 from the germline V gene are SGHRS and YFSETQ. This CDR3 comprises 15 residues.